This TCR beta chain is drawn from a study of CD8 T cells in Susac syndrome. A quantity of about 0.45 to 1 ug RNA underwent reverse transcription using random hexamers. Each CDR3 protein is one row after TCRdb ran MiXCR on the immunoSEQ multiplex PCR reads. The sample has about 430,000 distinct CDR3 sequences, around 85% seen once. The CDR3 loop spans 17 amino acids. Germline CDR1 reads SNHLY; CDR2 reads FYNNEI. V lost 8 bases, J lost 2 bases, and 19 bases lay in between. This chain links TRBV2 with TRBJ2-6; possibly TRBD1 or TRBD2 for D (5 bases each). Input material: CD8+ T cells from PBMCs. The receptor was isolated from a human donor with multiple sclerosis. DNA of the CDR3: TGTGCCAGCTCGGTCCCCACTGAGGGACCTGGGGCCAACGTCCTGACTTTC. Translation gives CASSVPTEGPGANVLTF.